This T cell receptor beta chain was identified in a study of Ad26.COV2.S vaccination and SARS-CoV-2 variants. General observations from the study: Substantial breadth in spike-specific CD8+ and CD4+ T cell responses was reportedly seen after vaccination.

A remark on this clone: As yet, its antigen is unknown.

Assay used: immunoSEQ multiplex PCR; TCRdb lists only in-frame clones, some missing. There are about 94,000 clones in the sample; more than 70% occur only once, and about 16% lies in the top ten. CDR1 and CDR2 (germline): SQVTM, ANQGSEA. V lost 8 bases to trimming and J lost 6 bases, with 17 bases between them. The CDR3 is made up of 13 amino acids. This rearrangement joins TRBV29-1 to TRBJ1-5; D unclear. The TCR originated in a human donor who had recovered from COVID-19. The source was peripheral blood, collected after recovery from COVID-19. The CDR3 nucleotides read TGCAGCATCTCGGTCGGAGCAGGTCAGCCCCAGCATTTT. This sequence encodes CSISVGAGQPQHF.